This TCR beta chain is drawn from a study of cytomegalovirus exposure and HLA in healthy donors. Overall study context: As released early, the data held about 85 million unique TCRs from HLA-typed donors.

Both 60 Vbeta primers and 13 Jbeta primers went into the PCR. Original data processing: In a later analysis, some 80 million unique TCR beta chains included roughly 11 million shared by two or more donors. Using immunoSEQ multiplex PCR, the repertoire was profiled, and TCRdb retains in-frame clones only, with some absent. Clonal size and the V and J genes are those of that table, whereas D and trimming came from the DNA. The table lists about 190,000 clones, 60% to 80% of them singletons. The germline gives CDR1 SGHRS, CDR2 YFSETQ. V was clipped by 2 bases and J by 3 bases; unmatched bases: 5. The length of the CDR3 is 15 residues. Turning to this clone: The antigen is unknown.

Study findings and constraints: In a later analysis, DRB1 alleles had the most associated TCRs; HLA-C alleles the fewest.

Sequencing was carried out using PBMCs. The TCR comes from a woman aged 18 to 35 in good health and CMV-seronegative. J is TRBJ2-7 and V is TRBV5-1, with 10 nucleotides matching TRBD1. This CDR3 reads CASSLGTGDIYEQYF. Written as DNA, the CDR3 is TGCGCCAGCAGCTTAGGGACAGGGGATATCTACGAGCAGTACTTC.